What follows are 12 T cell receptor beta chains derived from one specimen sequenced in a study of cytomegalovirus exposure and HLA in healthy donors (TCRdb year 2017). Receptors were amplified or captured by the immunoSEQ multiplex PCR assay. For the multiplex PCR, a mixture combining 60 forward primers for TCR Vbeta segments and 13 reverse primers for TCR Jbeta segments was used. In its TCRdb copy, this immuneACCESS table keeps in-frame sequences only and misses some clones. Where compared with another copy, unresolved V genes explain less than half of these, and the others have no known cause. Across this sample there are 150,000 or so clones, with over 70% seen only once. The top ten hold 6% to 8.5% of the sample. Sequenced sample: PBMCs. The receptors come from a man aged 30-40 years in good health and CMV-seronegative.

This clone was detected only once. V is TRBV19 and J is TRBJ1-2; D remains unclear. Germline assignment: CDR1 LNHDA and CDR2 SQIVND (reference sequence). This CDR3 spans 15 amino acids. Trimming removed 9 bases at V and 5 bases at J, with 22 bases between. The CDR3 here is CASYRTGQEEYGYTF. The DNA of the CDR3 is TGTGCCAGCTATAGGACCGGGCAGGAGGAGTATGGCTACACCTTC.

This chain uses TRBV28 with TRBJ1-1, with 9 positions matching TRBD1. CDR1 is MDHEN and CDR2 is SYDVKM in the germline V gene. There are 14 residues in the CDR3. The J segment lost 4 bases and the V segment lost 6 bases, leaving 6 bases of the junction unmatched. The CDR3 bases are TGTGCCAGCAGCGGACAGGGACAGGGCACTGAAGCTTTCTTT. Its protein product is CASSGQGQGTEAFF.

As for this clone: Relative to the germline gene, one junction end is altered; a read error may explain this. The chain couples TRBV11-2 to TRBJ2-7, with 9 bases aligning to TRBD1. Per the germline V gene, CDR1 is SGHAT and CDR2 is FQNNGV. The CDR3 extends over 12 amino acids. The CDR3 loop is CASNWDREGVDF. The DNA for the CDR3 is TGTGCCAGCAACTGGGACAGGGAGGGGGTGGACTTC.

J is TRBJ2-2 and V is TRBV10-3; 9 nucleotides align to TRBD1. The CDR3 consists of 16 residues. The V gene's germline CDR1 is ENHRY and CDR2 SYGVKD. With V trimmed by 0 bases and J by 7 bases, 6 bases remained unmatched. CDR3 sequence: CAISESNRGRIGELFF. CDR3 DNA: TGTGCCATCAGTGAGTCGAACAGGGGGCGAATCGGGGAGCTGTTTTTT.

This chain links TRBV7-9 with TRBJ2-2; TRBD1 aligns across 7 bases. Per germline, CDR1 SEHNR and CDR2 FQNEAQ (reference sequence). The CDR3 covers 15 residues. Germline trimming cut 6 bases from V and 1 base from J; bases unmatched to any gene: 5. CDR3 DNA sequence: TGTGCCAGCAGTTCGGGACAGCGGAACACCGGGGAGCTGTTTTTT. Translation: CASSSGQRNTGELFF. Combining the CDR3 with reference TRBV7-9 and TRBJ2-2 gives the whole variable domain DTGVSQNPRHKITKRGQNVTFRCDPISEHNRLYWYRQTLGQGPEFLTYFQNEAQLEKSRLLSDRFSAERPKGSFSTLEIQRTEQGDSAMYLCASSSGQRNTGELFFGEGSRLTVL.

V and J are TRBV19 and TRBJ2-7; D unresolved. The germline V gene encodes CDR1 LNHDA and CDR2 SQIVND (reference sequence). The V and J ends lost 0 bases and 6 bases respectively, with 9 bases between them. CDR3 size: 13 residues. CDR3 in amino acids: CASSIDAESEQYF. In DNA form, the CDR3 reads TGTGCCAGTAGTATAGACGCTGAGTCCGAGCAGTACTTC.

The chain joins TRBV4-1 to TRBJ1-2; TRBD1 matches at 11 bases. The germline V gene encodes CDR1 MGHRA and CDR2 YSYEKL. The ends lost 0 bases at V and 5 bases at J; junction bases unmatched: 2. The CDR3 extends over 15 amino acids. CDR3 protein: CASSQDRDRGYGYTF. In DNA, the CDR3 is TGCGCCAGCAGCCAAGACCGGGACAGGGGGTATGGCTACACCTTC.

The rearrangement joins TRBV4-2 to TRBJ2-3, with 10 bases matching TRBD1. V shed 0 bases, J shed 2 bases, and the junction held 14 bases outside the gene matches. CDR3 length: 20 residues. Germline V lookup: CDR1 LGHNA, CDR2 YNFKEQ. CDR3 sequence (DNA): TGTGCCAGCAGCCAAGAAAGGATGGACAGGGGGGATATGACCACAGATACGCAGTATTTT. Protein sequence: CASSQERMDRGDMTTDTQYF.

V gene TRBV6-4 combines with J gene TRBJ2-1; 8 bases match TRBD2. V was pared by 4 bases and J by 4 bases, with 6 bases of the junction left unmatched. The germline V gene has CDR1 MRHNA and CDR2 SNTAGT. The CDR3 is made up of 15 amino acids. The CDR3 protein is CASSVTSGGYNEQFF. DNA of the CDR3: TGTGCCAGCAGTGTTACAAGCGGGGGTTACAATGAGCAGTTCTTC.

The rearrangement joins TRBV6-6 to TRBJ2-7, with 10 nucleotides matching TRBD2. CDR3 length equals 13 residues. The germline CDR1 and CDR2 sequences are MNHNY and SVGAGI (reference sequence). V lost 6 bases and J lost 6; bases outside the gene matches: 5. CDR3 nucleotide sequence: TGTGCCAGCAGGGCTAGCGGGAGCGGCGAGCAGTACTTC. The encoded protein is CASRASGSGEQYF.

V is TRBV4-1 and J is TRBJ1-5; the D gene is possibly TRBD1 (5 bases). Germline CDR1 reads MGHRA; CDR2 reads YSYEKL. With 1 base removed from V and 2 bases from J, the gap between germline ends came to 18 bases. This CDR3 has 18 residues. In DNA form, the CDR3 reads TGCGCCAGCAGCCAAGGGACTGGGGGGTTCCGGGGCAATCAGCCCCAGCATTTT. Translating it yields CASSQGTGGFRGNQPQHF.

V usage is TRBV5-4 and J usage is TRBJ2-1; 9 bases are a match to TRBD1. This CDR3 contains 17 residues. The germline V gene encodes CDR1 SGHNT and CDR2 YYREEE (reference sequence). With 0 bases clipped from V and 6 bases from J, the junction kept 10 bases outside the gene matches. CDR3 sequence reads: CASSLGKGQGSGNEQFF. The CDR3 DNA is TGTGCCAGCAGCTTGGGTAAGGGACAGGGAAGTGGCAATGAGCAGTTCTTC.